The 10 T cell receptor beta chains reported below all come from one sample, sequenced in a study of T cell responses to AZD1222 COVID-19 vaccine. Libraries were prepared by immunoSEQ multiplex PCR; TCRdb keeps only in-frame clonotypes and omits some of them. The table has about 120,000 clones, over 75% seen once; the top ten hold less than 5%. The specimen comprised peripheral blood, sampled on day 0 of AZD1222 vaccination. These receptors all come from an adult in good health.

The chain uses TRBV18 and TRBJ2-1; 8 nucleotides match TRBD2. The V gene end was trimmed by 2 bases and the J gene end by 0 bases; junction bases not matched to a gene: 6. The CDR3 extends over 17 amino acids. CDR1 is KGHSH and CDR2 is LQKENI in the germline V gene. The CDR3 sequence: CASSPRVAGLSYNEQFF. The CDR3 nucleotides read TGTGCCAGCTCACCAAGGGTAGCGGGACTCTCCTACAATGAGCAGTTCTTC.

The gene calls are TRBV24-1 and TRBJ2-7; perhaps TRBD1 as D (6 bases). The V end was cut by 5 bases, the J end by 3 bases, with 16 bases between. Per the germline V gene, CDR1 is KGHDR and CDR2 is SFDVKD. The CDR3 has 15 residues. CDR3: CATSAMAGANYEQYF. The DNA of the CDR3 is TGTGCCACCAGTGCTATGGCAGGGGCCAACTACGAGCAGTACTTC.

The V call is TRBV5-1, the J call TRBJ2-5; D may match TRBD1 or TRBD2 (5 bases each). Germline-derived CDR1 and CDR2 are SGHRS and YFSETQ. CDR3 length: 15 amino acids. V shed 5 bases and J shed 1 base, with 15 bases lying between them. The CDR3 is CASRPGPTIQETQYF. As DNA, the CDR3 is TGCGCCAGCAGACCGGGACCGACCATCCAAGAGACCCAGTACTTC.

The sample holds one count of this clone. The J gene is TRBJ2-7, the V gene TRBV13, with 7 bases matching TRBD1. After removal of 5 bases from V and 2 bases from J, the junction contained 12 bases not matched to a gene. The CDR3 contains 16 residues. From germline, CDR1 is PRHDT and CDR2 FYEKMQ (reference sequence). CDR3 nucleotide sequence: TGTGCCAGCAGCACCGGCACCGGGACAGAGACCTACGAGCAGTACTTC. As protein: CASSTGTGTETYEQYF.

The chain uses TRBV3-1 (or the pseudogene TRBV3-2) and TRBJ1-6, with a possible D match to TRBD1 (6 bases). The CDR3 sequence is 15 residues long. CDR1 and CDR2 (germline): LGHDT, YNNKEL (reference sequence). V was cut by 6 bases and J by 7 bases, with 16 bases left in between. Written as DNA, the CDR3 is TGTGCCAGCAGACCTACAGGGAGGCTGAATTCACCCCTCCACTTT. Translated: CASRPTGRLNSPLHF.

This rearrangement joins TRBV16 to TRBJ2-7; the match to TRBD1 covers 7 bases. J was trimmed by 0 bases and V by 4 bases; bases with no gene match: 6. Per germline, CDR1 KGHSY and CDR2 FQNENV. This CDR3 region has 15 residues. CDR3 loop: CASSPAGTASYEQYF. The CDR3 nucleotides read TGTGCCAGCAGCCCCGCCGGGACAGCCTCCTACGAGCAGTACTTC.

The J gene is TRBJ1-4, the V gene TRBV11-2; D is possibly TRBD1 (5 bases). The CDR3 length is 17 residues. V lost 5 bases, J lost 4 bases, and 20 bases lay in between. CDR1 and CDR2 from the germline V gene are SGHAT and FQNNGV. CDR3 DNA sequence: TGTGCCAGCAGCGGTCTGGTCGGGAGGGGAATTAATGAAAAACTGTTTTTT. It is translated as CASSGLVGRGINEKLFF. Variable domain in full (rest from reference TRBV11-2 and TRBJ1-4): EAGVAQSPRYKIIEKRQSVAFWCNPISGHATLYWYQQILGQGPKLLIQFQNNGVVDDSQLPKDRFSAERLKGVDSTLKIQPAKLEDSAVYLCASSGLVGRGINEKLFFGSGTQLSVL.

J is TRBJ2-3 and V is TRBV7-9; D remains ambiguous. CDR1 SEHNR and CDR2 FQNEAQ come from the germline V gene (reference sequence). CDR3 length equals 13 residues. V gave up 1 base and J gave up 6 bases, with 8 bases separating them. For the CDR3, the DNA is TGTGCCAGCAGCTTAGGAGCTCGGGATACGCAGTATTTT. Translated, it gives CASSLGARDTQYF.

CDR3 sequence (DNA): TGTGCCACCGGGGACAGGTGGGATCAGCCCCAGCATTTT. This gives the protein CATGDRWDQPQHF. The chain recombines TRBV10-3 with TRBJ1-5, with 8 positions matching TRBD1. V trimming: 10 bases; J trimming: 5 bases; junction bases outside the gene matches: 7. The V gene's germline CDR1 is ENHRY and CDR2 SYGVKD. The CDR3 has 13 residues.

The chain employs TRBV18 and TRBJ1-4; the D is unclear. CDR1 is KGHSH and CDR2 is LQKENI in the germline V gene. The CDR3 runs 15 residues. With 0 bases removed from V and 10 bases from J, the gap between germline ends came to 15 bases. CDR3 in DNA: TGTGCCAGCTCACCACCGATAAGGGATCGGGGAAAACTGTTTTTT. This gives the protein CASSPPIRDRGKLFF.